This record looks at one TCR beta chain sequence and its context. Its antigen remains unidentified. The related graft donor's blood sample was taken on the day of bone marrow donation. Germline V gene lookup returns CDR1 LNHNV and CDR2 YYDKDF (reference sequence). With 0 bases clipped from V and 5 bases from J, the junction kept 3 bases outside the gene matches. The CDR3 is made up of 14 amino acids. These data originate in a study of T cells after posttransplantation cyclophosphamide. Findings of the study overall: Tissue-infiltrating T cells from skin or gut overlapped little with blood T cells. Later post-transplant blood repertoires were often dominated by donor CD8+ memory clones. Recipient CMV seropositivity and CMV reactivation strongly tracked TRB clonality.

Profiling relied on immunoSEQ multiplex PCR, and the TCRdb table lists in-frame clones only, not all of them. This sample carries some 50,000 clones, none of them present only once. V is TRBV15 and J is TRBJ2-5, with 7 bases identical to TRBD2. This sequence was found in a man aged 35 to 55 in good health, CMV-negative, and a related stem cell transplant donor. Input material: PBMCs. The CDR3 loop is CATSRDLGGETQYF. CDR3 DNA: TGTGCCACCAGCAGAGATCTGGGGGGGGAGACCCAGTACTTC.